The rows below give T cell receptor beta chains drawn from one sample of a study of OX40 agonist ivuxolimab in advanced cancers. Measured with immunoSEQ multiplex PCR; TCRdb has only the in-frame clones, and not every one. The sample yields about 46,000 clones, roughly four fifths seen once. This sample comprised CD4+ or CD8+ T cells sorted from blood, obtained in a trial of the OX40 agonist ivuxolimab. Receptors originate from an adult with an advanced solid tumor such as melanoma, head and neck, liver or kidney cancer. CDR3s include the opening cysteine and the closing phenylalanine or tryptophan. The D gene is left open where the match is weak. Clone size, where shown, is once, few, many, or a class for clones that have expanded.

- | TRBJ2-7 | - | TRBV5-1 | TGCGCCAGCAGCTCCGACATGCTCGAGCAGTACTTC | CASSSDMLEQYF
- | TRBJ2-1 | - | TRBV30 | TGTGCCTGGAGTGTTGGGGGTTATGAGCAGTTCTTC | CAWSVGGYEQFF
- | TRBJ1-6 | TRBD1 | TRBV6-5 | TGTGCCAGCACAGGGGGCTCTAATTCACCCCTCCACTTT | CASTGGSNSPLHF
- | TRBJ2-5 | - | TRBV7-2 | TGTGCCAGCAGCTTCGGGTCCGGGGGCAGAGAAGAGACCCAGTACTTC | CASSFGSGGREETQYF
- | TRBJ2-2 | - | TRBV5-1 | TGCGCCAGCAGCCCGGACAGCAACACCGGGGAGCTGTTTTTT | CASSPDSNTGELFF
- | TRBJ2-4 | TRBD1 | TRBV5-4 | TGTGCCAGCAGCCCGGGACAGGGGGCTTCAAACATTCAGTACTTC | CASSPGQGASNIQYF
once | TRBJ2-3 | - | TRBV16 | TGTGCCAGCAGCCAATCGAGCTGGGCTAGCACAGATACGCAGTATTTT | CASSQSSWASTDTQYF
- | TRBJ2-7 | TRBD1 | TRBV5-1 | TGCGCCAGCAGCTTAGTCAGGGGGCTTGGGTACGAGCAGTACTTC | CASSLVRGLGYEQYF
- | TRBJ2-1 | TRBD1 | TRBV5-1 | TGCGCCAGCAGCTTGGTTAACAGGGGGGCTTACAATGAGCAGTTCTTC | CASSLVNRGAYNEQFF
- | TRBJ2-3 | - | TRBV25-1 | TGTGCCAGCAGTGAATCACTGACAGAGAACACAGATACGCAGTATTTT | CASSESLTENTDTQYF
- | TRBJ2-7 | - | TRBV19 | TGTGCCAGTAGTATAAGGTCGTCAAAACGGAGCTCCTACGAGCAGTACTTC | CASSIRSSKRSSYEQYF
- | TRBJ2-1 | - | TRBV7-2 | TGTGCCAGCAGCCTCGAGGGCTATCCGAACTCCTACAATGAGCAGTTCTTC | CASSLEGYPNSYNEQFF
- | TRBJ2-2 | - | TRBV19 | TGTGCCAGTAGTACCTACACCGGGGAGCTGTTTTTT | CASSTYTGELFF
- | TRBJ1-1 | - | TRBV5-1 | TGCGCCAGCAGCTTGGAACCCGGAGTAGACACTGAAGCTTTCTTT | CASSLEPGVDTEAFF
once | TRBJ2-7 | - | TRBV4-2 | TGTGCCAGCAGCCATTGGCGGGACGGTACCTACGAGCAGTACTTC | CASSHWRDGTYEQYF
- | TRBJ2-7 | TRBD1 | TRBV5-1 | TGCGCCAGCAGCTTGGGACAGGGGGTTTTCTACGAGCAGTACTTC | CASSLGQGVFYEQYF
- | TRBJ1-1 | - | TRBV14 | TGTGCCAGTAAAGCCGGGACAATCAACACTGAAGCTTTCTTT | CASKAGTINTEAFF
- | TRBJ1-5 | - | TRBV4-1 | TGCGCCAGCAGCCAAGATCGTCGGGGCGAACAGCCCCAGCATTTT | CASSQDRRGEQPQHF
- | TRBJ2-7 | TRBD1 | TRBV6-1 | TGTGCCAGCAGTGGGGACAGAAGCTCCTACGAGCAGTACTTC | CASSGDRSSYEQYF
- | TRBJ2-3 | - | TRBV11-2 | TGTGCCAGCAGCTTCGGGGGAGGCACAGATACGCAGTATTTT | CASSFGGGTDTQYF
- | TRBJ2-2 | - | TRBV7-6 | TGTGCCAACCCCACGGGCATGACAACCGGGGAGCTGTTTTTT | CANPTGMTTGELFF
- | TRBJ2-5 | - | TRBV7-6 | TGTGCCAGCAGCTTAAGCCGGGAGACCCAGTACTTC | CASSLSRETQYF
- | TRBJ2-2 | TRBD2 | TRBV5-1 | TGCGCCAGCAGCTTGGGAGCCAGCGGGGGAACCGGGGAGCTGTTTTTT | CASSLGASGGTGELFF
- | TRBJ2-4 | - | TRBV5-1 | TGCGCCAGCCGTAGGGGGGACATTCAGTACTTC | CASRRGDIQYF
- | TRBJ1-2 | - | TRBV9 | TGTGCCAGCAGCCCCAACAGGCTATCTAACTATGGCTACACCTTC | CASSPNRLSNYGYTF
- | TRBJ2-7 | - | TRBV9 | TGTGCCAGCAGTCGGACGGTCTCCTACGAGCAGTACTTC | CASSRTVSYEQYF
few | TRBJ1-1 | - | TRBV30 | TGTGCCTGGAGCGGGACTTTGAACACTGAAGCTTTCTTT | CAWSGTLNTEAFF
once | TRBJ1-1 | - | TRBV7-8 | TGTGCCAGCAGCTATACAGGGAACACTGAAGCTTTCTTT | CASSYTGNTEAFF
- | TRBJ1-1 | - | TRBV9 | TGTGCCAGCAGCGTAGGACAGGTACCCATGAACACTGAAGCTTTCTTT | CASSVGQVPMNTEAFF
- | TRBJ1-1 | TRBD1 | TRBV19 | TGTGCCAGTAGTATAAGGCAGGGGGTCATGAACACTGAAGCTTTCTTT | CASSIRQGVMNTEAFF
once | TRBJ2-2 | - | TRBV7-9 | TGTGCCAGCAGCTTTAAGAGGCAAAACACCGGGGAGCTGTTTTTT | CASSFKRQNTGELFF
- | TRBJ1-2 | TRBD1 | TRBV5-4 | TGTGCCAGCAGCTTTGTGACAGGGAGCTATGGCTACACCTTC | CASSFVTGSYGYTF
- | TRBJ1-1 | - | TRBV7-9 | TGTGCCAGCAGCTTAGATTTGACGGATGAAGCTTTCTTT | CASSLDLTDEAFF
- | TRBJ1-1 | - | TRBV6-1 | TGTGCCAGCAGTGAAATGTACAGAAGGGGCTTAACTTTCTTT | CASSEMYRRGLTFF
- | TRBJ2-7 | - | TRBV7-2 | TGTGCCAGCAGCTTACAGGGGTCTGGGGCTTTCTACGAGCAGTACTTC | CASSLQGSGAFYEQYF
medium-sized | TRBJ1-2 | - | TRBV2 | TGTGCCAGCAGTGAAAACGCCTATGGCTACACCTTC | CASSENAYGYTF
- | TRBJ2-7 | TRBD2 | TRBV6-6 | TGTGCCAGCAGTTACTTTACTAGCGGGACCTACGAGCAGTACTTC | CASSYFTSGTYEQYF
- | TRBJ1-1 | TRBD1 | TRBV2 | TGTGCCAGCAGGACGGACAGGGTGCTGGCTGAAGCTTTCTTT | CASRTDRVLAEAFF
- | TRBJ2-1 | - | TRBV4-1 | TGCGCCAGCAGCCAAGATGGGCTGGGGGGGCAGTTCTTC | CASSQDGLGGQFF
- | TRBJ2-5 | - | TRBV6-1 | TGTGCCAGCACCTCTAGCGAGGGAGAGACCCAGTACTTC | CASTSSEGETQYF